Sequencing of this T cell receptor beta chain was carried out in a study of blood T cells in healthy people across ages. The study's findings and limits: The diversity estimates, figures obtained from one million T cells, were considered underestimates.

Using a J-beta primer mix together with a sample-barcoded 5' primer, a second PCR was run for about 7 to 12 cycles. TCRdb re-called the 5' RACE reads through MiXCR, storing one row per CDR3 protein. The sample lists around 1,100,000 distinct CDR3 sequences; more than 30% were seen once. This clonotype has more than one count but fewer than ten. Antigen unknown. In each sample, at least 6.5 million PBMCs were isolated. There were at least 6 micrograms of total RNA extracted from every sample. Between the trimmed V and J ends, which lost 2 bases and 0 bases, there was a span of 23 bases. Germline V gives CDR1 MNHEY, CDR2 SVGAGI. The CDR3 runs 20 residues.

The J gene is TRBJ1-5, the V gene TRBV6-5, with D possibly TRBD1 on 6 matching bases. The TCR was taken from a man aged 18 to 29 in good health. Source material: blood. CDR3 protein: CASSYPQGQGRPHSNQPQHF. The CDR3 coding sequence is TGTGCCAGCAGTTACCCACAGGGTCAGGGTCGCCCCCATAGCAATCAGCCCCAGCATTTT.